Listed below are T cell receptor beta chains from one sample, sequenced in a study of T-cell memory formation after mild COVID-19. TCRdb processed the 5' RACE reads anew with MiXCR; each CDR3 protein has one entry. The sample consists of roughly 150,000 distinct CDR3 sequences, roughly 13% of them appearing once. Sample: PBMCs or a T cell subset sorted from them (not recorded which). The receptors originated from a man aged 18 to 35 who had mild COVID-19 (a few samples of this study predate the infection). Cell type and time point are not known. Both conserved end residues are part of each CDR3. A D gene is named only where the DNA matches it firmly. Some rows have no size entry. The others give once, few or many, or a class for an expanded clone.

J,size,V,D,DNA,CDR3
TRBJ1-5,few,TRBV7-2,-,TGTGCCAGCAGCCCCTGGGCGGGGGTTAATCAGCCCCAGCATTTT,CASSPWAGVNQPQHF
TRBJ1-5,-,TRBV5-6,TRBD1,TGTGCCAGCAGCGAGGGGACAGTGAATCAGCCCCAGCATTTT,CASSEGTVNQPQHF
TRBJ1-1,few,TRBV12-3/TRBV12-4,-,TGTGCCAGCAGTTCCCTCGGGACCTTCAACGCTTTCTTT,CASSSLGTFNAFF
TRBJ2-3,-,TRBV24-1,-,TGTGCCACCAGTGATGACGCCTCAGATACGCAGTATTTT,CATSDDASDTQYF
TRBJ2-1,few,TRBV27,-,TGTGCCAGCAGTTTATTCTGGGGCGGGGATACCTACAATGAGCAGTTCTTC,CASSLFWGGDTYNEQFF
TRBJ2-2,-,TRBV4-3,-,TGCGCCAGCAGCCAAGAAGGCTCCGGGGAGCTGTTTTTT,CASSQEGSGELFF
TRBJ2-7,-,TRBV20-1,-,TGCAGTGCTAGAGATTACGTAACAGGATCCTCCTTCCCCGAGCAGTACTTC,CSARDYVTGSSFPEQYF
TRBJ1-2,many,TRBV4-3,-,TGCGCCAGCAGCCAAGAACGGGGGGTTTTAAGTGGCTACACCTTC,CASSQERGVLSGYTF
TRBJ1-2,few,TRBV12-3/TRBV12-4,-,TGTGCCAGCAGCGTGACGAGCAACTATGGCTACACCTTC,CASSVTSNYGYTF
TRBJ1-1,few,TRBV7-6,-,TGTGCCAGCAGCTTAGTGGGGTTGAACACTGAAGCTTTCTTT,CASSLVGLNTEAFF
TRBJ1-5,few,TRBV7-9,-,TGTGCCAGCAGCAGCGATTTTGATTATCAGCCCCAGCATTTT,CASSSDFDYQPQHF
TRBJ2-3,-,TRBV12-3/TRBV12-4,-,TGTGCCAGCAGGACGACAGACTATACGCAGTATTTT,CASRTTDYTQYF
TRBJ1-2,-,TRBV28,TRBD1,TGTGCCAGCAGGACAGGGCTACTCTATGGCTACACCTTC,CASRTGLLYGYTF
TRBJ2-3,-,TRBV7-2,TRBD2,TGTGCCAGCAGCCACCCTGCGGGGGGGGCTGAGGGGGCGCAGTATTTT,CASSHPAGGAEGAQYF
TRBJ1-1,-,TRBV12-3/TRBV12-4,-,TGTGCCAGCAGTTCCACAGGGAGGACTGAAGCTTTCTTT,CASSSTGRTEAFF
TRBJ2-6,-,TRBV12-3/TRBV12-4,TRBD1,TGTGCCAGCAGTCTGGGACAGGGGACTCCTGGGGCCAACGTCCTGACTTTC,CASSLGQGTPGANVLTF
TRBJ2-2,few,TRBV7-9,-,TGTGCCAGCAGCTTTCTTCAGCCTCCGGCCGGGGAGCTGTTTTTT,CASSFLQPPAGELFF